Many counts were recorded for the clone carrying this TCR beta chain. This sample is part of a study of spatial heterogeneity in lung cancer. Study at large: Detection of beta-chain sequences consistently exceeded that of alpha-chain sequences. Every unique TCR and UMI combination, on average, appeared more than ten times in raw reads.

The sample's time point: sample taken at primary tumor resection. In TCRdb, the 5' RACE reads were re-called with MiXCR into one record per CDR3 protein. This sample carries more than 60,000 distinct CDR3 sequences, 8% of them seen once, and the ten largest clones take roughly 6.4%. CDR1 and CDR2 from the germline V gene are SGHRS and YFSETQ. The CDR3 contains 15 residues. Trimming removed 3 bases at V and 0 bases at J, with 10 bases between. The rearrangement links TRBV5-1 to TRBJ1-3; tentatively, D is TRBD1 (5 bases). Sequencing used PBMCs, obtained at surgery. The sequence was collected from a male donor with early-stage non-small cell lung cancer. The CDR3 region is CASSSTGASGNTIYF. In DNA, the CDR3 is TGCGCCAGCAGCTCTACCGGGGCCTCTGGAAACACCATATATTTT.